This T cell receptor beta chain was captured by sequencing in a study of blood T cell repertoires in COVID-19. This clone was counted between two and nine times. Trimming left V 5 bases short and J 5 bases short, with 15 bases between. The CDR3 loop spans 14 amino acids. Germline CDR1 is MNHEY and CDR2 is SMNVEV (reference sequence). Assay used: immunoSEQ multiplex PCR; TCRdb lists only in-frame clones, some missing. This table has fewer than 500,000 clones, around 87% appearing once. The V call is TRBV27, the J call TRBJ1-1; tentative D call: TRBD1 (6 bases). The sequence derives from a man aged 25 to 40 who had recovered from COVID-19. The material sequenced was PBMCs or T cells enriched from blood (not recorded which). This CDR3 reads CASSRGGAGTEAFF. CDR3 DNA: TGTGCCAGCAGTCGAGGGGGGGCTGGAACTGAAGCTTTCTTT.